Listed here is a single TCR beta chain. Its antigen target is currently unknown. There are no base qualities to consult, and no much larger clone falls within one base. The record originates from a study of blood T cell repertoires in COVID-19 (TCRdb year 2020). Concerning the study at large: The collaborator samples originated in the United States, Italy and Spain and spanned the acute and convalescent phases of COVID-19. The prospective study material was composed of cDNA or gDNA derived from T cells, B-cell-depleted T cells, or PBMCs. Subjects who had been exposed to COVID-19, were actively infected with it, or had recovered from it provided the deeply sampled blood TCRbeta repertoires that made up the dataset. A freely available public database, intended as a resource for researchers studying the immune response to SARS-CoV-2, is where the repertoires were released. The samples were drawn from the first 160 participants of the ongoing ImmuneRACE study and from some 1,300 subjects provided by 6 global collaborators. Sample metadata almost always included a de-identified subject ID, COVID-19 status, age in years and sex. HLA class I and class II types, where available, came from metadata supplied by the sample provider rather than from assay-based typing.

Samples from volunteer blood donors who had recovered from COVID-19 were contributed by a second Seattle source. Each collaborating institution followed its own protocols to collect whole blood in K2EDTA tubes. For TCRbeta analysis, collaborators shipped samples in one of three forms: frozen whole blood, isolated PBMCs, or DNA extracted from either of those sample types. TCRbeta CDR3 regions were amplified from genomic DNA using the immunoSEQ Assay, a bias-controlled multiplex PCR. Concerning the study's data processing: Nucleated cell counts per sample were estimated from amplification of reference gene primers within the assay. To quantify the absolute abundance of each unique TCRbeta CDR3 rearrangement, sequence reads were collapsed and filtered. For each sample, productive Simpson clonality was calculated by taking the square root of Simpson's diversity index across productive rearrangements. Here the immuneACCESS table is served through TCRdb, limited to in-frame sequences with V and J called. Missing clones are a known gap in these copies; in checked studies unresolved V genes cover under half, and the rest lacks a known reason. V and J calls and clone size are given by that table; D and trimming were obtained from the DNA. Within this sample are around 200,000 clones, with 65% to 80% of them counted one time only. Jointly, the top ten make up roughly 13% of the sample.

The full study reports these points: The quantity of clinical and demographic metadata differed by source and by participant and was supplied without curation.

For CDR1 and CDR2, the germline V gene lists SNHLY and FYNNEI. At the junction V is shortened by 4 bases and J by 5 bases, with 8 bases in between. The CDR3 sequence holds 12 residues, the cysteine and phenylalanine included. Of the read, only the CDR3 DNA is kept; its 36 bases are in frame from base 1. The sample consisted of peripheral blood. Recombination joined TRBV2 with TRBJ2-5; the D gene identity is not certain. The clonotype comes from a man in his forties or fifties who had recovered from COVID-19. The DNA sequence is TGTGCCAGCAGTGTCGGTGTGGAGACCCAGTACTTC. Its coded protein is CASSVGVETQYF.